This is a list of T cell receptor beta chains from one sample in a study of post-analysis software for immune sequencing data. TCRdb redid the calling of the PCR reads with MiXCR, one entry per CDR3 protein. The table has 750,000 to 950,000 distinct CDR3 sequences, about 50% seen once. Material for sequencing was blood. The receptors were sampled from a girl aged 5-17 years with multiple sclerosis. Both conserved end residues are part of each CDR3. D genes are given only for firm matches. The size field is filled for only some rows; it gives once, few, many or a size class.

j_call: TRBJ1-2
d_call: .
clone_size: .
v_call: TRBV7-9
cdr3_nt: TGTGCCAGCAGCTTACCCCTATCTAGAGGGGACTATGGCTACACCTTC
cdr3_aa: CASSLPLSRGDYGYTF

j_call: TRBJ1-2
d_call: TRBD1
clone_size: few
v_call: TRBV6-5
cdr3_nt: TGTGCCAGCCAACAGGGGGACTATGGCTACACCTTC
cdr3_aa: CASQQGDYGYTF

j_call: TRBJ2-1
d_call: TRBD2
clone_size: few
v_call: TRBV20-1
cdr3_nt: TGCAGTGCTAGACTTAGCGGGGGTGAATACTCCTACAATGAGCAGTTCTTC
cdr3_aa: CSARLSGGEYSYNEQFF

j_call: TRBJ2-3
d_call: .
clone_size: few
v_call: TRBV7-2
cdr3_nt: TGTGCCAGCGTGCGGGGTCCTTACACAGATACGCAGTATTTT
cdr3_aa: CASVRGPYTDTQYF

j_call: TRBJ2-4
d_call: .
clone_size: .
v_call: TRBV7-9
cdr3_nt: TGTGCCAGCAGCTTGGGGCAGCGGGCCAAAAACATTCAGTACTTC
cdr3_aa: CASSLGQRAKNIQYF

j_call: TRBJ2-7
d_call: .
clone_size: .
v_call: TRBV5-6
cdr3_nt: TGTGCCAGCAGCTTGGCTCGTTGGGACTCCTACGAGCAGTACTTC
cdr3_aa: CASSLARWDSYEQYF

j_call: TRBJ1-2
d_call: TRBD1
clone_size: .
v_call: TRBV10-3
cdr3_nt: TGTGCCATGCAGGGGGATCGTGGCTATGGCTACACCTTC
cdr3_aa: CAMQGDRGYGYTF

j_call: TRBJ2-3
d_call: TRBD2
clone_size: .
v_call: TRBV5-1
cdr3_nt: TGCGCCAGCAGCTTGGCCCTCCTAGCGGGAGTGGTAGATACGCAGTATTTT
cdr3_aa: CASSLALLAGVVDTQYF

j_call: TRBJ2-7
d_call: .
clone_size: few
v_call: TRBV7-2
cdr3_nt: TGTGCCAGCAGCTCACGACTAGGCTACGAGCAGTACTTC
cdr3_aa: CASSSRLGYEQYF

j_call: TRBJ2-7
d_call: .
clone_size: .
v_call: TRBV3-1
cdr3_nt: TGTGCCAGCAGCCAAGATTCGGGCAGTCTCGAGCAGTACTTC
cdr3_aa: CASSQDSGSLEQYF

j_call: TRBJ2-7
d_call: .
clone_size: .
v_call: TRBV6-5
cdr3_nt: TGTGCCAGCAGCCCGGGATCTGGCTACGAGCAGTACTTC
cdr3_aa: CASSPGSGYEQYF

j_call: TRBJ2-1
d_call: .
clone_size: .
v_call: TRBV10-3
cdr3_nt: TGTGCCATCACCCAACAGGGGCGGGGTGAGCAGTTCTTC
cdr3_aa: CAITQQGRGEQFF

j_call: TRBJ2-4
d_call: TRBD1
clone_size: once
v_call: TRBV6-1
cdr3_nt: TGTGCCAGCAGGCCGGGACAGCCAAACATTCAGTACTTC
cdr3_aa: CASRPGQPNIQYF

j_call: TRBJ2-3
d_call: .
clone_size: .
v_call: TRBV29-1
cdr3_nt: TGCAGTGACCGGGACAAGGTCTACACAGATACGCAGTATTTT
cdr3_aa: CSDRDKVYTDTQYF

j_call: TRBJ1-1
d_call: .
clone_size: .
v_call: TRBV10-3
cdr3_nt: TGTGCCATCAGGGATAAGGGGTGGACTGAAGCTTTCTTT
cdr3_aa: CAIRDKGWTEAFF

j_call: TRBJ1-2
d_call: TRBD1
clone_size: .
v_call: TRBV6-2/TRBV6-3
cdr3_nt: TGTGCCAGCAGTTACTCGACAGGGTACGATGGCTACACCTTC
cdr3_aa: CASSYSTGYDGYTF

j_call: TRBJ2-7
d_call: .
clone_size: .
v_call: TRBV6-5
cdr3_nt: TGTGCCAGCAGTTACTCGATGCCAGGGCAGGGACCGGGCGAGCAGTACTTC
cdr3_aa: CASSYSMPGQGPGEQYF

j_call: TRBJ2-7
d_call: .
clone_size: few
v_call: TRBV20-1
cdr3_nt: TGCAGTGCTAGGAGGCTAGTCGGGAACGAGCAGTACTTC
cdr3_aa: CSARRLVGNEQYF

j_call: TRBJ2-7
d_call: TRBD1
clone_size: .
v_call: TRBV18
cdr3_nt: TGTGCCAGCTCACCACGGACAGGGGACACCTACGAGCAGTACTTC
cdr3_aa: CASSPRTGDTYEQYF

j_call: TRBJ2-4
d_call: TRBD1
clone_size: few
v_call: TRBV20-1
cdr3_nt: TGCAGTGCTAGAGGGGGACAGGGAACCATTCAGTACTTC
cdr3_aa: CSARGGQGTIQYF

j_call: TRBJ2-3
d_call: TRBD2
clone_size: .
v_call: TRBV10-3
cdr3_nt: TGTGCCATCAGTGATCGAGGACTAGCGGGAGACGTAACGCAGTATTTT
cdr3_aa: CAISDRGLAGDVTQYF

j_call: TRBJ2-7
d_call: .
clone_size: few
v_call: TRBV7-9
cdr3_nt: TGTGCCAGCAGCTCTTGGGGACTTTCCGACTACGAGCAGTACTTC
cdr3_aa: CASSSWGLSDYEQYF

j_call: TRBJ2-1
d_call: TRBD2
clone_size: .
v_call: TRBV6-4
cdr3_nt: TGTGCCAGCAGCGATACTAGCGGGGGCGCAAATGAGCAGTTCTTC
cdr3_aa: CASSDTSGGANEQFF

j_call: TRBJ2-7
d_call: TRBD2
clone_size: .
v_call: TRBV5-1
cdr3_nt: TGCGCCAGCAGCTTGAATAGCGGGGGGACCTACGAGCAGTACTTC
cdr3_aa: CASSLNSGGTYEQYF

j_call: TRBJ1-6
d_call: TRBD1
clone_size: .
v_call: TRBV20-1
cdr3_nt: TGCAGTGCGACCCGACAGGGGGTGGGTTCCTATAATTCACCCCTCCACTTT
cdr3_aa: CSATRQGVGSYNSPLHF

j_call: TRBJ2-1
d_call: TRBD2
clone_size: .
v_call: TRBV29-1
cdr3_nt: TGCAGCGTGCGCGGGCCTAGCGGATCCTACAATGAGCAGTTCTTC
cdr3_aa: CSVRGPSGSYNEQFF

j_call: TRBJ2-5
d_call: .
clone_size: .
v_call: TRBV7-9
cdr3_nt: TGTGCCAGCAGCTTAGGGTGGGAAGAGACCCAGTACTTC
cdr3_aa: CASSLGWEETQYF

j_call: TRBJ2-5
d_call: .
clone_size: .
v_call: TRBV12-3/TRBV12-4
cdr3_nt: TGTGCCAGCAGTTTCGTTTTAAGAGGGCTCAGGCAAGAGACCCAGTACTTC
cdr3_aa: CASSFVLRGLRQETQYF

j_call: TRBJ2-7
d_call: TRBD1
clone_size: few
v_call: TRBV29-1
cdr3_nt: TGCAGCGTTGGCTGGACAGGGGATCAACCCTACGAGCAGTACTTC
cdr3_aa: CSVGWTGDQPYEQYF

j_call: TRBJ2-1
d_call: .
clone_size: .
v_call: TRBV20-1
cdr3_nt: TGCAGTGCTTCCGTCGCCGGGACCCGACGATACAATGAGCAGTTCTTC
cdr3_aa: CSASVAGTRRYNEQFF